What follows are 8 T cell receptor beta chains derived from one specimen sequenced in a study of OX40 agonist ivuxolimab in advanced cancers. Some clones are missing from TCRdb's copy, which holds only in-frame ones; the method was immunoSEQ multiplex PCR. This sample carries about 12,000 clones, roughly 75% of them seen once, and the ten largest clones take approximately 30%. The sequencing here drew on CD4+ or CD8+ T cells sorted from blood, taken in a trial of the OX40 agonist ivuxolimab. These receptors came from an adult with an advanced solid tumor such as melanoma, head and neck, liver or kidney cancer.

This sequence joins TRBV27 and TRBJ2-5, with 8 bases aligning to TRBD2. Germline V lookup: CDR1 MNHEY, CDR2 SMNVEV (reference sequence). V was pared by 0 bases and J by 2 bases, with 8 bases of the junction left unmatched. This CDR3 region has 17 residues. The DNA for the CDR3 is TGTGCCAGCAGTTTATCCGGGGGGGCGGGGCTACAAGAGACCCAGTACTTC. Its translation is CASSLSGGAGLQETQYF.

The table lists this clone with a few counts. The CDR3 nucleotides read TGTGCCAGCAGCGCCTTTAGCGGGGGGGGCGCAGATACGCAGTATTTT. This translates into CASSAFSGGGADTQYF. This chain uses TRBV9 with TRBJ2-3, with 11 positions matching TRBD2. This CDR3 has 16 amino acids. Germline-derived CDR1 and CDR2 are SGDLS and YYNGEE. V shed 3 bases, J shed 4 bases, and the junction held 7 bases outside the gene matches.

The CDR3 is CASRTDGYTEAFF. Written as DNA, the CDR3 is TGTGCCAGCAGAACCGACGGATACACTGAAGCTTTCTTT. The chain has TRBV6-6 and TRBJ1-1; D remains ambiguous. The CDR3 is 13 residues long. V shed 6 bases and J shed 3 bases, with 11 bases lying between them. CDR1 is MNHNY, CDR2 SVGAGI, per germline (reference sequence).

V gene TRBV10-2 combines with J gene TRBJ2-3; 11 bases map to TRBD2. Unmatched junction bases numbered 6, after V lost 5 bases and J lost 5 bases. Germline CDR1 reads WSHSY; CDR2 reads SAAADI. The CDR3 contains 15 residues. The CDR3 sequence: CASSYPGLAEDTQYF. The CDR3 bases are TGCGCCAGCAGTTACCCGGGACTAGCGGAAGATACGCAGTATTTT.

The chain uses TRBV7-9 and TRBJ2-7; D perhaps matches TRBD1 (5 bases). This CDR3 spans 15 amino acids. Trimming took 5 bases from V and 0 from J, leaving 14 bases between them. Germline CDR1 is SEHNR and CDR2 is FQNEAQ (reference sequence). CDR3 DNA sequence: TGTGCCAGCAGCGCCGGTGGGGCGTACTCCTACGAGCAGTACTTC. Protein sequence: CASSAGGAYSYEQYF.

The chain is built from TRBV4-3 and TRBJ2-3; D is possibly TRBD1 or TRBD2 (5 bases each). Germline CDR1 reads LGHNA; CDR2 reads YSLEER. V lost 1 base, J lost 6 bases, and 14 bases lay in between. The CDR3 is 15 residues long. The CDR3 DNA reads TGCGCCAGCAGCCAAGTGCACAGGACGGGGGATACGCAGTATTTT. Residues: CASSQVHRTGDTQYF.

The V call is TRBV11-1, the J call TRBJ2-7; TRBD1 agrees at 9 bases. The germline CDR1 and CDR2 sequences are SGHAT and FQDESV (reference sequence). This CDR3 has 13 amino acids. V gave up 5 bases and J gave up 6 bases; unmatched junction bases: 5. CDR3 amino acids: CASSPQGALEQYF. In nucleotides, the CDR3 is TGTGCCAGCAGCCCACAGGGGGCCCTCGAGCAGTACTTC.

J is TRBJ2-3 and V is TRBV5-6; 8 nucleotides agree with TRBD2. Germline values: CDR1 SGHDT, CDR2 YYEEEE. With 4 bases clipped from V and 6 bases from J, the junction kept 13 bases outside the gene matches. The CDR3 spans 16 residues. The CDR3 region is CASSPEPLAAGDTQYF. CDR3 DNA sequence: TGTGCCAGCAGCCCCGAGCCACTAGCGGCGGGGGATACGCAGTATTTT.